The entry below describes one T cell receptor beta chain. The CDR3 loop spans 12 amino acids. Germline-derived CDR1 and CDR2 are MNHEY and SVGAGI. V gave up 7 bases and J gave up 5 bases, with 8 bases separating them. The data are from a study of blood T cell repertoires in COVID-19. The wider study: There were acute and convalescent COVID-19 samples, and they came from the United States, Italy and Spain.

In the original processing: Reference gene primers were amplified, and this amplification served to estimate nucleated cell counts. Profiling relied on immunoSEQ multiplex PCR, and the TCRdb table lists in-frame clones only, not all of them. V and J calls and clone size follow that table, whereas D and trimming were derived from the DNA. In the table there are about 200,000 clones, nearly 90% of which are singletons. The specimen was peripheral blood. The V gene is TRBV6-5, the J gene TRBJ2-2; D ambiguous. This receptor was taken from a man in his sixties with active or convalescent COVID-19. CDR3 sequence reads: CASTSTTGELFF. The DNA of the CDR3 is TGTGCCAGCACCTCCACTACCGGGGAGCTGTTTTTT.